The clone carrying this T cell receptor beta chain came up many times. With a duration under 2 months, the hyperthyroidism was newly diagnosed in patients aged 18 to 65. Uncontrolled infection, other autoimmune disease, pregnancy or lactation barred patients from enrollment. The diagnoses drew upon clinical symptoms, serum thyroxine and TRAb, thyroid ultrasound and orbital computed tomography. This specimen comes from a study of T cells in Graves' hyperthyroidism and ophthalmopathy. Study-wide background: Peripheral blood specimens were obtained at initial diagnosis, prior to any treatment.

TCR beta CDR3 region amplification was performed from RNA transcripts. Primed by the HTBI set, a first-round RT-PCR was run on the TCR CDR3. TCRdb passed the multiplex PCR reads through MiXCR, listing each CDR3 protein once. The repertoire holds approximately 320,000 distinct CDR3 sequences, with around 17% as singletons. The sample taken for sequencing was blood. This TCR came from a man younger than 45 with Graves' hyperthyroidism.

CDR3 region: CASSGPGLAGQNEQFF. The DNA of the CDR3 is TGTGCCAGCAGTGGCCCGGGACTAGCGGGACAGAATGAGCAGTTCTTC. The J gene is TRBJ2-1, the V gene TRBV12-3 or TRBV12-4; 13 bases line up with TRBD2. The CDR3 is 16 amino acids. With V trimmed by 5 bases and J by 7 bases, 8 bases remained unmatched.